The sequence of this T cell receptor beta chain was determined in a study of early T cells in non-severe SARS-CoV-2 infection. The wider study: Sequencing of bulk RNA from unsorted whole blood was done, without chain pairing. General study results and limits: Anti-spike CD8 responses were favored by VDJdb matching, which missed private and CD4 specificities.

This clonotype came up many times. Its specificity is unknown. Attachment of unique molecular identifiers to individual cDNA molecules was performed. One entry per CDR3 protein, called by TCRdb with MiXCR from the 5' RACE reads. The sample has about 35,000 distinct CDR3 sequences, approximately 5.8% seen once. Trimming left V 0 bases short and J 0 bases short, with 12 bases between. CDR1 and CDR2 from the germline V gene are SGHVS and FNYEAQ. CDR3 length: 16 residues. This chain uses TRBV7-6 with TRBJ2-7; D assignment may be TRBD1 or TRBD2 (7 bases each). This TCR was recovered from an adult who was a healthcare worker with PCR-confirmed SARS-CoV-2 infection or an uninfected control (not recorded which). Input material: whole blood. The CDR3 region has the DNA TGTGCCAGCAGCTTAGCGGGAGGGACAGCCTCCTACGAGCAGTACTTC. It is translated as CASSLAGGTASYEQYF.